The clone carrying this TCR beta chain was recorded many times. The template for TCR beta VDJ and CDR3 sequence profiling was genomic DNA. TCRdb reanalysed the reads using MiXCR and keeps one entry per CDR3 protein. The table records 450,000 to 600,000 distinct CDR3 sequences, around 30% of them present only once. Patients chosen for sequencing had CD8+CD57+ cells that had expanded, as shown by flow cytometry. The data are from a study of CD8+CD57+ T cells in acquired aplastic anemia. The length of the CDR3 is 14 residues. V was pared by 6 bases and J by 5 bases, with 7 bases of the junction left unmatched. Germline CDR1 ENHRY, CDR2 SYGVKD.

The material sequenced was sorted CD4+, CD8+, or CD8+CD57+ T cells (not recorded which) from PBMCs. The chain has TRBV10-3 and TRBJ2-7; TRBD1 aligns across 10 bases. The clonotype originates from a human donor with aplastic anemia. The CDR3 reads CAIRGDRGPDEQYF. CDR3 bases: TGTGCCATCAGGGGGGACAGGGGTCCTGACGAGCAGTACTTC.